The rows below give T cell receptor beta chains drawn from one sample of a study of prognosis after radiotherapy for stage I lung cancer. TCRdb itself ran the multiplex PCR reads through MiXCR, one entry per CDR3 protein. The sample holds approximately 28,000 distinct CDR3 sequences, around two fifths seen once. Here the sequenced sample was PBMCs, taken before or after stereotactic body radiation therapy (not recorded which). Receptors were obtained from a donor aged 50 or older with non-small cell lung cancer. Both conserved end residues are part of each CDR3. D genes are given only for firm matches. Some rows mark clone size as missing; the rest say once, few, many or name a class of expanded clone.

>TRBD1|TRBJ1-5|many|TRBV5-6
TGTGCCAGCAGCCGGGGGTACTCAGGGGGCGATCAGCCCCAGCATTTT
CASSRGYSGGDQPQHF
>TRBD1|TRBJ1-6|medium-sized|TRBV28
TGTGCCAGCAAACCGGGACAGGGGAACCGTTATTCACCCCTCCACTTT
CASKPGQGNRYSPLHF
>-|TRBJ2-7|many|TRBV6-4
TGTGCCAGCAGCTGGACTACCCGCGAGCAGTACTTC
CASSWTTREQYF
>TRBD1|TRBJ1-2|medium-sized|TRBV7-9
TGTGCCAGCAGCAGCCGACAGGGAGACTATGGCTACACCTTC
CASSSRQGDYGYTF
>TRBD1|TRBJ1-3|medium-sized|TRBV6-1
TGTGCCAGCAGCCGGGACAGGGGATACACCATATATTTT
CASSRDRGYTIYF
>TRBD2|TRBJ2-3|many|TRBV20-1
TGCAGTGCTAGAGCGGGGGGAACAGATACGCAGTATTTT
CSARAGGTDTQYF
>-|TRBJ1-5|-|TRBV6-2/TRBV6-3
TGTGCCAGAAGTTACGGGAACCTCTATAGCAATCAGCCCCAGAATTTT
CARSYGNLYSNQPQNF
>-|TRBJ1-3|many|TRBV6-1
TGTGCCAGCCCCCGAAGCACAACCTACTCTGGAAACACCATATATTTT
CASPRSTTYSGNTIYF
>-|TRBJ1-5|many|TRBV28
TGTGCCAGCAGTTTATTTGGTCTAGAAAACAATCAGCCCCAGCATTTT
CASSLFGLENNQPQHF
>-|TRBJ1-6|-|TRBV28
TGTGCCAGCAGTTTGCTCCGGGACGTATCACCCCTCCACTTT
CASSLLRDVSPLHF
>TRBD2|TRBJ2-1|many|TRBV9
TGTGCCAGCAGCGTAGGACTAGCGACTAGATACAATGAGCAGTTCTTC
CASSVGLATRYNEQFF
>-|TRBJ1-2|many|TRBV6-4
TGTGCCAGCAGTGACTCGGGGGGCCTTGGACCCTATGGCTACACCTTC
CASSDSGGLGPYGYTF
>-|TRBJ1-1|many|TRBV13
TGTGCCAGCAGCTTACAGGGAAGGAACACTGAAGCTTTCTTT
CASSLQGRNTEAFF
>-|TRBJ2-2|-|TRBV6-9
TGTGCCAGCAGTTACTATTCGGGGCACGGGGAGATGTTTTTT
CASSYYSGHGEMFF
>-|TRBJ1-1|many|TRBV3-1
TGTGCCAGCAGGCCGCGGGAGGAGAGCCCTGAAGCTTTCTTT
CASRPREESPEAFF
>-|TRBJ2-6|many|TRBV19
TGTGCCAGTAAGTTTGGAGGAGGGGCCAACGTCCTGACTTTC
CASKFGGGANVLTF
>-|TRBJ2-6|-|TRBV5-1
TGCGCCAGCAGCCTCCCCGATTACTCTGGGGCCAACGTCCTGACTTTC
CASSLPDYSGANVLTF
>-|TRBJ1-1|-|TRBV6-5
TGTGCCAGCAGTTACCAAGGGAGGAGCGAAGCTTTCTTT
CASSYQGRSEAFF
>-|TRBJ1-6|-|TRBV12-3/TRBV12-4
TGTGCCATCAGCTCGGTCGCAGGGATGAACTCACCCCTCCACTTT
CAISSVAGMNSPLHF
>TRBD1|TRBJ1-6|many|TRBV11-3
TGTGCCAGCAGCTTAAGCGGGACAGGGTATAATTCACCCCTCCACTTT
CASSLSGTGYNSPLHF
>TRBD1|TRBJ1-2|-|TRBV19
TGTGCCAGTAGTACCCTCGGACAGGGGTTGTCTGGCTACACCTTC
CASSTLGQGLSGYTF
>TRBD2|TRBJ2-2|-|TRBV6-2/TRBV6-3
TGTGCCAGCAGGTCCGGACTAGCGGGAGCCAAAAACACCTGGGAGCTGTTTTTT
CASRSGLAGAKNTWELFF
>-|TRBJ2-7|-|TRBV28
TGTGACAGAAGGACATTTTCCTACGAGCAGTACTTC
CDRRTFSYEQYF
>TRBD1|TRBJ2-3|many|TRBV7-3
TGTGCCAGCAGCTCAAAACAGGGGTGGCCCGAACATTTT
CASSSKQGWPEHF
>-|TRBJ1-1|many|TRBV11-3
TGTGCCAGCAGCTCCGTCACGTGGGGCGCGGGGAAGACTGAAGCTTTCTTT
CASSSVTWGAGKTEAFF
>TRBD1|TRBJ2-7|many|TRBV6-1
TGTGCCAGCACCAAAGGGACAGGGGGCTACGAGCAGTACTTC
CASTKGTGGYEQYF
>TRBD1|TRBJ1-1|many|TRBV2
TGTGCCAGCAGGGACAGGGAACTCTCTGAAGCTTTCTTT
CASRDRELSEAFF
>-|TRBJ2-3|many|TRBV2
TGTGCCAGCAGTGAATTGGCAGGCACTTTCGGTTATACGCAGTATTTT
CASSELAGTFGYTQYF
>-|TRBJ1-6|-|TRBV6-5
TGTGCCAGCAGTTACTCCTCAGGGATGATGTATAATTCACCCCTCCACTTT
CASSYSSGMMYNSPLHF
>-|TRBJ2-1|few|TRBV6-1
TGTGCCAGCCTAAGCCTTGTTGCTGGAGAGGGGTTCAATGAGCAGTTCTTC
CASLSLVAGEGFNEQFF
>TRBD1|TRBJ2-3|-|TRBV6-4
TGTGCCAGCAGCCAGACAGGGGCCGGTACAGATACGCAGTATTTT
CASSQTGAGTDTQYF
>-|TRBJ1-1|many|TRBV5-1
TGCGCCAGCAGCTTTGGGAGGGTCACTGAAGCTTTCTTT
CASSFGRVTEAFF
>TRBD1|TRBJ1-5|once|TRBV6-2/TRBV6-3
TGTGCCAGTAGTGACCCGACAGGGTGGAATCAGCCCCAGCATTTT
CASSDPTGWNQPQHF
>TRBD2|TRBJ2-7|few|TRBV20-1
TGCAGTGCTAGTTCTCGGGAGGGCTTGGACGAGCAGTACTTC
CSASSREGLDEQYF
>TRBD1|TRBJ2-2|-|TRBV24-1
TGTGCCACCAGTGATTTTATCGGGGCGGGACAGGGTTCCACCGGTGAGCTGTTTTTT
CATSDFIGAGQGSTGELFF